This T cell receptor beta chain was retrieved from a study of monozygotic twins with inflammatory bowel disease. Study results and limitations: A reduction in TCRbeta diversity (inverse Simpson) was seen in IBD patients relative to healthy co-twins. Twin pairs that were concordant did not differ from discordant pairs in repertoire similarity, possibly from limited power.

Per donor, less than 3 ml of blood was collected and frozen. A word on this clonotype: Its cognate antigen is unknown.

TCRalpha and TCRbeta cDNA went through nested PCRs of approximately 16 and 10 cycles, two in total. From its re-call of the 5' RACE reads, TCRdb lists each CDR3 protein once, without DNA. The data show more than 350,000 distinct CDR3 sequences, and the top ten clones hold 2% to 2.5%. The CDR3 covers 14 residues. Germline V gene lookup returns CDR1 SGHAT and CDR2 FQNNGV. This TCR derives from a human donor with ulcerative colitis or Crohn's disease, or a healthy co-twin of an affected twin (not recorded which). The chain uses TRBV11-2 and TRBJ2-7; checking the TCRdb D call of TRBD1 is not possible without DNA. The sequenced sample was blood. This CDR3 reads CASSPGQGYYEQYF.